This entry concerns a single TCR beta chain. The antigen is undetermined. Treatment noted: oral pan-JAK inhibitor, 5-10 mg twice daily. V was shortened by 5 bases and J by 5 bases, with 16 bases between the two germline ends. Germline CDR1 SGHVS, CDR2 FNYEAQ. The CDR3 spans 14 residues. The sequencing template was cDNA reverse transcribed from extracted RNA. Clones were sequenced by immunoSEQ multiplex PCR, and TCRdb holds only the in-frame ones, with some missing. The sample includes 180,000 or so clones, about 51% of them seen just once. The data are from a study of CD8+ T cells in alopecia areata. Whole-study findings and limits: Tofacitinib significantly lowered scalp clonality and expanded CD8+ clones among the top 100. Relative to normal scalp, lesional scalp, especially alopecia totalis/universalis, showed higher clonality.

The sequence derives from a human donor with alopecia areata. The sample in question was CD8+ T cells sorted from blood, obtained between weeks 51 and 54, from a patient treated with tofacitinib. This rearrangement joins TRBV7-6 to TRBJ2-7; D may match TRBD1 or TRBD2 (7 bases each). CDR3 in amino acids: CASSPPGGADEQYF. The CDR3 nucleotides are TGTGCCAGCAGCCCCCCAGGGGGGGCCGACGAGCAGTACTTC.